This T cell receptor (beta chain) was identified in a study of blood T cell repertoires in COVID-19. Study background: Italy, Spain and the United States were the sources of the convalescent and acute COVID-19 samples. From T cells, B-cell-depleted T cells, or PBMCs came the material, which was cDNA or gDNA.

Libraries were prepared by immunoSEQ multiplex PCR; TCRdb keeps only in-frame clonotypes and omits some of them. The profile shows about 200,000 clones, around four fifths of them singletons. The CDR3 runs 16 residues. Germline V lookup: CDR1 SGHDT, CDR2 YYEEEE. J lost 5 bases, V lost 7 bases, and 12 bases had no gene match. The receptor's source is a woman aged 40-49 years with active or convalescent COVID-19. V usage is TRBV5-6 and J usage is TRBJ1-5, with 10 bases that match TRBD1. The sequencing sample was made of peripheral blood. CDR3 sequence (DNA): TGTGCCAGCCATCTTTTGACAGGGGGCGCGGATCAGCCCCAGCATTTT. Its protein product is CASHLLTGGADQPQHF.